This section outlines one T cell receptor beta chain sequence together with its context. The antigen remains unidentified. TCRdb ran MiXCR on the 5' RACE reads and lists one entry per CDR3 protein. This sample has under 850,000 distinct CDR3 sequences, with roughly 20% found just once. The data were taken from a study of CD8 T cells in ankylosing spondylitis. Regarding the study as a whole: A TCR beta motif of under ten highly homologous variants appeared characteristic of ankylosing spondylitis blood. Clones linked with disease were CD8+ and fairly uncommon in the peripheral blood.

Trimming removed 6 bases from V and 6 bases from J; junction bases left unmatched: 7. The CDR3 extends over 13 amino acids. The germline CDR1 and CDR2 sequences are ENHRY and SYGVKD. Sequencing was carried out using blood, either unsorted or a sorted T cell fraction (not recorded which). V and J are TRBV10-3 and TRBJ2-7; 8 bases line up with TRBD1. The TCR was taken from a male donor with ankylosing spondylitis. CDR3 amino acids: CAISRDRLGEQYF. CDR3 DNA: TGTGCCATCAGCCGGGACAGGCTGGGCGAGCAGTACTTC.